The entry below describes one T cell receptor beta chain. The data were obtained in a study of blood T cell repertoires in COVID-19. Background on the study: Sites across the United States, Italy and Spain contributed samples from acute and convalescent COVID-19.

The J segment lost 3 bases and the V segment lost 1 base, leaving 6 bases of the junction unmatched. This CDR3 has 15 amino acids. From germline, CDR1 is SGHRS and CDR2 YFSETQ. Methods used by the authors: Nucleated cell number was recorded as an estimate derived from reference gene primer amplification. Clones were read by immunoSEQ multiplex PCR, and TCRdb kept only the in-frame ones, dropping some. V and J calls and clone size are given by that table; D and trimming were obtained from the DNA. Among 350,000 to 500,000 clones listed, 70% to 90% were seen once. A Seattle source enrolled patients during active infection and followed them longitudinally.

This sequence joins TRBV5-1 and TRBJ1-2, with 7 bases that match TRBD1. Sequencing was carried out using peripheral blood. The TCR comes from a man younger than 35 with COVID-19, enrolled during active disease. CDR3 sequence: CASSLNTGADYGYTF. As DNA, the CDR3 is TGCGCCAGCAGCTTGAACACAGGGGCGGACTATGGCTACACCTTC.